The clone carrying this T cell receptor beta chain was seen repeatedly, ten times or more. This sample was taken from a study of T cells after yellow fever vaccination. TCRdb reanalysed the 5' RACE reads using MiXCR and keeps one entry per CDR3 protein. Of hundreds of thousands of distinct CDR3 sequences in the sample, 9% to 15% are singletons; the top ten hold under 15%. CDR3 length: 13 amino acids. CDR1 SGDLS and CDR2 YYNGEE come from the germline V gene. V was shortened by 0 bases and J by 0 bases, with 3 bases between the two germline ends. This TCR was sampled from a man aged 25 to 40 who received the YFV17D yellow fever vaccine. The sample consisted of PBMCs, taken on the day of the yellow fever booster vaccination. The V call is TRBV9, the J call TRBJ1-1; unclear D gene. CDR3 sequence (DNA): TGTGCCAGCAGCGTAGCGGTGAACACTGAAGCTTTCTTT. It codes for CASSVAVNTEAFF.